These 25 T cell receptor beta chains came from one sample sequenced in a study of blood T cell repertoires in COVID-19. Here immunoSEQ multiplex PCR was the method, and the copy in TCRdb shows in-frame clones only, minus some. Altogether approximately 290,000 clones are present, 75% to 95% being singletons, with the ten largest covering roughly 1.1%. Sequencing was done on a sample of PBMCs or T cells enriched from blood (not recorded which). These receptors all come from a woman aged 25 to 39 who had recovered from COVID-19.

The chain uses TRBV18 and TRBJ1-2; 10 nucleotides agree with TRBD1. Germline-derived CDR1 and CDR2 are KGHSH and LQKENI. Trimming removed 3 bases from V and 1 base from J; junction bases left unmatched: 8. CDR3 size: 17 residues. In DNA form, the CDR3 reads TGTGCCAGCTCACCGGACAGGGGGGGCTTCATTAACTATGGCTACACCTTC. Amino acids: CASSPDRGGFINYGYTF.

The chain recombines TRBV7-9 with TRBJ2-1; 8 nucleotides match TRBD2. The CDR3 is made up of 16 amino acids. V lost 5 bases, J lost 6 bases, and 12 bases stayed unmatched. Germline CDR1 and CDR2: SEHNR and FQNEAQ (reference sequence). The CDR3 reads CASSPPAGTSINEQFF. The CDR3 nucleotides read TGTGCCAGCAGCCCTCCAGCCGGGACTAGTATCAATGAGCAGTTCTTC.

The V gene is TRBV12-3 or TRBV12-4, the J gene TRBJ1-2; 8 bases are a match to TRBD1. The CDR3 runs 13 residues. The trim removed 5 bases at V and 6 bases at J, leaving 5 bases unmatched. In DNA, the CDR3 is TGTGCCAGCAGTCCCCCGGGACAGGATGGCTACACCTTC. Translated: CASSPPGQDGYTF.

This clone was counted once. V usage is TRBV5-1 and J usage is TRBJ1-2, with D uncertain. Germline V gene sequence: CDR1 SGHRS, CDR2 YFSETQ. The CDR3 is made up of 14 amino acids. V was shortened by 0 bases and J by 3 bases, with 9 bases between the two germline ends. CDR3 region: CASSLGRQDYGYTF. DNA of the CDR3: TGCGCCAGCAGCTTGGGCAGACAAGACTATGGCTACACCTTC.

This clone was recorded only once. The genes are TRBV11-2 and TRBJ2-1; 10 bases are shared with TRBD2. The CDR3 totals 17 residues. Per the germline V gene, CDR1 is SGHAT and CDR2 is FQNNGV. V shed 2 bases, J shed 5 bases, and the junction held 9 bases outside the gene matches. The CDR3 spells CASSLNSGRLFNNEQFF. The CDR3 bases are TGTGCCAGCAGCTTAAATAGCGGGAGGTTATTCAACAATGAGCAGTTCTTC.

The rearrangement joins TRBV5-6 to TRBJ2-2; 7 bases map to TRBD2. V was pared by 4 bases and J by 6 bases, with 12 bases of the junction left unmatched. Per the germline V gene, CDR1 is SGHDT and CDR2 is YYEEEE. The CDR3 extends over 16 amino acids. CDR3 DNA sequence: TGTGCCAGCAGCCCCCTGAAACGTGGACTAGCCGGGGAGCTGTTTTTT. Translating it yields CASSPLKRGLAGELFF.

The chain employs TRBV3-1 (or the pseudogene TRBV3-2) and TRBJ2-1; 12 nucleotides agree with TRBD2. The germline V gene encodes CDR1 LGHDT and CDR2 YNNKEL (reference sequence). The CDR3 runs to 15 residues. V lost 4 bases and J lost 6; bases outside the gene matches: 4. CDR3 coding DNA: TGTGCCAGCAGCCCGGGACTAGCGGGTATCAATGAGCAGTTCTTC. Its protein is CASSPGLAGINEQFF.

The chain uses TRBV5-1 and TRBJ2-1; D perhaps matches TRBD2 (5 bases). Trimming removed 0 bases from V and 8 bases from J, with 9 bases in between. Germline CDR1 reads SGHRS; CDR2 reads YFSETQ. The CDR3 spans 13 residues. CDR3 region: CASSLGEGDEQFF. CDR3 DNA: TGCGCCAGCAGCTTGGGTGAGGGCGATGAGCAGTTCTTC.

This chain connects TRBV5-4 to TRBJ2-1, with D maybe TRBD1 (6 bases). V lost 3 bases and J lost 10, with 23 bases in between. Germline V gives CDR1 SGHNT, CDR2 YYREEE (reference sequence). The CDR3 sequence is 16 residues long. CDR3 nucleotide sequence: TGTGCCAGCAGCTCGGACCGGACAGAAAAGGACTTAGAGCAGTTCTTC. Its translation is CASSSDRTEKDLEQFF.

This sequence joins TRBV7-9 and TRBJ1-5; D might be TRBD1 (5 bases). Trimming removed 6 bases at V and 3 bases at J, with 12 bases between. Looked up from germline, CDR1 is SEHNR and CDR2 is FQNEAQ (reference sequence). The CDR3 length is 14 residues. The CDR3: CASSSPGSNQPQHF. CDR3 nucleotides: TGTGCCAGCAGTTCCCCAGGGTCCAATCAGCCCCAGCATTTT.

The V call is TRBV4-3, the J call TRBJ1-3; maybe TRBD1 (6 bases). Trimming stripped 0 bases from V and 4 bases from J, with 7 bases between. The germline V gene encodes CDR1 LGHNA and CDR2 YSLEER. This CDR3 spans 14 amino acids. The CDR3 spells CASSQEGTGNTIYF. The CDR3 DNA sequence: TGCGCCAGCAGCCAAGAGGGGACAGGAAACACCATATATTTT.

The V gene is TRBV28, the J gene TRBJ2-1; 10 positions agree with TRBD2. Germline V CDR1 and CDR2: MDHEN, SYDVKM. The V segment lost 5 bases and the J segment 1 base; nucleotides outside the gene matches: 11. The length of the CDR3 is 18 residues. DNA of the CDR3: TGTGCCAGCAGTGGGACAGCCCTAGCGGGAGTTTCCTACAATGAGCAGTTCTTC. Translating it yields CASSGTALAGVSYNEQFF.

The V call is TRBV18, the J call TRBJ1-3; TRBD1 aligns across 7 bases. The junction had 3 bases not matched to a gene; V was cut back by 5 bases and J by 2 bases. The CDR3 spans 14 residues. CDR1 and CDR2 from the germline V gene are KGHSH and LQKENI. DNA of the CDR3: TGTGCCAGCTCATCGGGACAGCCTGGAAACACCATATATTTT. Translation: CASSSGQPGNTIYF.

The chain uses TRBV30 and TRBJ2-1, with 9 bases that match TRBD1. Unmatched junction bases numbered 4, after V lost 0 bases and J lost 4 bases. Per germline, CDR1 GTSNPN and CDR2 SVGIG (reference sequence). This CDR3 is built from 15 residues. CDR3 loop: CAWSVRDRAYNEQFF. The DNA of the CDR3 is TGTGCCTGGAGTGTACGGGACAGGGCGTACAATGAGCAGTTCTTC.

This chain links TRBV27 with TRBJ2-5; 7 bases map to TRBD1. V shed 3 bases and J 5 bases; nucleotides not matched to a gene: 9. The CDR3 runs 15 residues. Germline V CDR1 and CDR2: MNHEY, SMNVEV (reference sequence). CDR3 sequence: CASSFGTGDWETQYF. The CDR3 region has the DNA TGTGCCAGCAGTTTTGGAACAGGGGATTGGGAGACCCAGTACTTC.

The J gene is TRBJ2-7, the V gene TRBV10-3; 7 nucleotides line up with TRBD1. Germline V gene sequence: CDR1 ENHRY, CDR2 SYGVKD. J lost 2 bases, V lost 3 bases, and 7 bases had no gene match. The CDR3 runs 15 residues. The CDR3 coding sequence is TGTGCCATCAGTGAAACAAGGCAGGGGGCCTACGAGCAGTACTTC. Translated, it gives CAISETRQGAYEQYF.

This clone has only one observation. This chain uses TRBV7-2 with TRBJ2-7; 7 bases align to TRBD1. The V gene's germline CDR1 is SGHTA and CDR2 FQGNSA. The CDR3 spans 16 residues. J lost 3 bases, V lost 4 bases, and 12 bases had no gene match. The DNA for the CDR3 is TGTGCCAGCAGCTACTCCTCCGGGACAGCTAACTACGAGCAGTACTTC. Protein product: CASSYSSGTANYEQYF.

The chain carries TRBV7-3 and TRBJ2-3, with TRBD2 matching over 14 bases. The CDR3 is made up of 19 amino acids. CDR1 and CDR2 (germline): SGHTA, FQGTGA. J gave up 4 bases and V 5 bases, and 14 bases lay outside the gene matches. The CDR3 coding sequence is TGTGCCAGCAGCCCGCGCCCTGGGACTAGCGGGAGTACCGCAGATACGCAGTATTTT. Translation: CASSPRPGTSGSTADTQYF.

Comment on this clone: This sample also contains other DNA sequences that code for the same CDR3. The chain joins TRBV9 to TRBJ2-7; 9 bases are shared with TRBD1. V lost 0 bases and J lost 6; bases outside the gene matches: 4. CDR3 length: 14 residues. Germline V gene sequence: CDR1 SGDLS, CDR2 YYNGEE. CDR3 in amino acids: CASSVVGQGSEQYF. Here the CDR3 DNA reads TGTGCCAGCAGCGTAGTGGGACAGGGAAGCGAGCAGTACTTC.

This clone showed up just once. The chain couples TRBV7-3 to TRBJ1-6; 7 nucleotides match TRBD1. After removal of 2 bases from V and 9 bases from J, the junction contained 7 bases not matched to a gene. There are 15 residues in the CDR3. Per germline, CDR1 SGHTA and CDR2 FQGTGA. CDR3 protein: CASSLRTGEGSPLHF. CDR3 coding DNA: TGTGCCAGCAGCTTACGGACAGGAGAGGGTTCACCCCTCCACTTT.

This chain joins TRBV7-2 and TRBJ2-4, with D possibly TRBD1 on 5 matching bases. CDR3 size: 17 residues. Germline V gives CDR1 SGHTA, CDR2 FQGNSA. V was shortened by 0 bases and J by 0 bases, with 12 bases between the two germline ends. CDR3 bases: TGTGCCAGCAGCTTAGCGCAGGGCAGAGAAGCCAAAAACATTCAGTACTTC. This translates into CASSLAQGREAKNIQYF.

V is TRBV20-1 and J is TRBJ2-7; D remains ambiguous. Per the germline V gene, CDR1 is DFQATT and CDR2 is SNEGSKA (reference sequence). V dropped 3 bases and J dropped 3 bases, with 18 bases sitting between them. The length of the CDR3 is 15 residues. The CDR3, as DNA: TGCAGTGCTAGTTTGCGATCTACTACCTACTACGAGCAGTACTTC. The encoded protein is CSASLRSTTYYEQYF.

This clone was observed a single time. The CDR3 DNA reads TGCACCAGCAGCCAAGGCCCAACAGGGGGCTTAGATGAGCAGTACTTC. Amino acid sequence: CTSSQGPTGGLDEQYF. J is TRBJ2-7 and V is TRBV1; the table names TRBD1, a call not compared with the DNA. TRBV1 is labeled a pseudogene. This CDR3 is 16 amino acids long.

The chain carries TRBV7-9 and TRBJ2-1; 8 bases fit TRBD1. Losses at the gene ends were 4 bases for V and 7 bases for J; bases not matched to a gene: 9. In germline, CDR1 is SEHNR, CDR2 FQNEAQ (reference sequence). The CDR3 has 15 amino acids. This CDR3 reads CASSSQGATFNEQFF. The CDR3 nucleotides are TGTGCCAGCAGCTCTCAGGGGGCTACGTTTAATGAGCAGTTCTTC.

J is TRBJ2-3 and V is TRBV4-3, with a weak D call TRBD2 (6 bases). V gave up 4 bases and J gave up 6 bases, with 23 bases separating them. Germline V gene sequence: CDR1 LGHNA, CDR2 YSLEER. The length of the CDR3 is 17 residues. This chain's CDR3 is CASSPGLRGGSPDTQYF. The CDR3 DNA reads TGCGCCAGCAGCCCAGGCCTCCGAGGAGGGAGTCCCGATACGCAGTATTTT.